This entry is about one T cell receptor (beta chain). Its antigen is unidentified. Histologic diagnosis was independently verified by two lung pathologists. The table came from immunoSEQ multiplex PCR; TCRdb's copy has only in-frame clones and leaves some out. The sample lists 30,000 to 45,000 clones; roughly 74% were seen once. The V and J ends lost 2 bases and 9 bases respectively, with 23 bases between them. Germline CDR1 reads WSHSY; CDR2 reads SAAADI. This CDR3 is built from 17 residues. This sample stems from a study of immune evolution from preneoplasia to lung adenocarcinoma. Study results and caveats: Normal lung had the highest top T cell clone frequencies. Clonality was highest in normal lung, lower in later-stage lesions apparently.

The TCR comes from a person in their sixties with lung adenocarcinoma. The chain combines TRBV10-2 with TRBJ1-3; D is possibly TRBD1 (5 bases). The sample comprised FFPE invasive lung adenocarcinoma tissue. The CDR3 sequence is CASSEGAPSSSRATIYF. The CDR3 region has the DNA TGCGCCAGCAGTGAGGGGGCGCCGTCAAGTTCGAGAGCCACCATATATTTT.